This paragraph covers one T cell receptor (beta chain) sequence. The record originates from a study of blood T cell repertoires in COVID-19. Overall study context: Italy, Spain and the United States were the sources of the convalescent and acute COVID-19 samples. T cells, B-cell-depleted T cells, or PBMCs provided the cDNA or gDNA that served as material.

During active infection, Seattle patients enrolled and were then monitored through disease. The germline V gene encodes CDR1 SEHNR and CDR2 FQNEAQ (reference sequence). The CDR3 extends over 14 amino acids. Trimming took 2 bases from V and 4 from J, leaving 11 bases between them. How the authors handled the data: Amplification from reference gene primers served as the basis for estimated nucleated cell counts. Here immunoSEQ multiplex PCR was the method, and the copy in TCRdb shows in-frame clones only, minus some. V, J and clone size derive from that table, while D and trimming were established from the DNA sequence. The table includes roughly 140,000 clones, 80% to 90% detected once.

Material for sequencing was peripheral blood. The V gene is TRBV7-9, the J gene TRBJ1-2; possible D gene TRBD1, 6 bases. This TCR was recovered from a woman aged 60-75 years with COVID-19, enrolled during active disease. The DNA of the CDR3 is TGTGCCAGCAGCTTAACCCAGGGGACCTATGGCTACACCTTC. Encoded protein: CASSLTQGTYGYTF.